This TCR beta chain was observed in a study of blood T cell repertoires in COVID-19. For the study at large: Nucleic acid was either cDNA or gDNA, and it came from T cells, B-cell-depleted T cells, or PBMCs.

Original processing methods: Estimation of nucleated cell counts was performed using reference gene primer amplification. Here immunoSEQ multiplex PCR was the method, and the copy in TCRdb shows in-frame clones only, minus some. That table supplies the V and J calls and clone size; D and trimming were determined from the DNA. Of hundreds of thousands of clones in the sample, about 89% were seen once. Germline V lookup: CDR1 LGHDT, CDR2 YNNKEL (reference sequence). The CDR3 contains 17 residues. J was trimmed by 5 bases and V by 5 bases; bases with no gene match: 12. Followed longitudinally, the Seattle patients had been enrolled during active infection. This clone has just one count.

The source of this sequence is a woman in her forties or fifties with COVID-19, enrolled during active disease. Source material: peripheral blood. The gene calls are TRBV3-1 (or the pseudogene TRBV3-2) and TRBJ2-5; TRBD2 matches 12 bases. The CDR3 nucleotides are TGTGCCAGCAGCGCAATGGGACTAGCGGGCCAGGGGGAGACCCAGTACTTC. It yields the protein CASSAMGLAGQGETQYF.